This TCR beta chain was sequenced for a study of identical twins. TCRdb passed the 5' RACE reads through MiXCR, listing each CDR3 protein once. The sample has 250,000 to 350,000 distinct CDR3 sequences, roughly 8.6% seen once. These sequences were also reported in another study, on yellow fever vaccine responses in identical twins.

Sequencing was carried out using memory (CD45RO+) T cells sorted from blood. This TCR was recovered from a woman aged 18-30 years in good health.

The CDR3 region has the DNA TGCGCCAGCAGCTCGCGGACTAGCGGGGGGGGTCAACTGGGGCCCAATGAGCAGTTCTTC. It yields the protein CASSSRTSGGGQLGPNEQFF. V usage is TRBV5-1 and J usage is TRBJ2-1, with 15 bases matching TRBD2. V shed 3 bases and J 6 bases; nucleotides not matched to a gene: 16. This CDR3 spans 20 amino acids. Germline CDR1 and CDR2: SGHRS and YFSETQ.